A single sample gave rise to the 7 T cell receptor beta chains below, sequenced in a study of control samples from healthy donors and cancer patients. This table comes from immunoSEQ multiplex PCR, and its TCRdb copy is limited to in-frame clones, with some not included. Of around 190,000 clones listed, about 90% are singletons. Sequencing was done on a sample of blood. Source of these receptors: a woman in her forties or fifties in good health.

The J gene is TRBJ2-7, the V gene TRBV5-1; TRBD2 agrees at 13 bases. From germline, CDR1 is SGHRS and CDR2 YFSETQ. The trim removed 2 bases at V and 6 bases at J, leaving 8 bases unmatched. There are 16 residues in the CDR3. CDR3 region: CASSLHPGLAGREQYF. As DNA, the CDR3 is TGCGCCAGCAGCTTACATCCGGGACTAGCGGGGCGCGAGCAGTACTTC.

CDR3 protein: CASSPPGGRVGETQYF. The CDR3, as DNA: TGTGCCAGCTCACCACCGGGCGGCAGGGTTGGAGAGACCCAGTACTTC. This chain joins TRBV18 and TRBJ2-5, with D perhaps matching TRBD1 (5 bases). V dropped 0 bases and J dropped 4 bases, with 15 bases sitting between them. The CDR3 has 16 residues. Germline V gene lookup returns CDR1 KGHSH and CDR2 LQKENI. Filled out from reference TRBV18 and TRBJ2-5, the complete variable domain reads NAGVMQNPRHLVRRRGQEARLRCSPMKGHSHVYWYRQLPEEGLKFMVYLQKENIIDESGMPKERFSAEFPKEGPSILRIQQVVRGDSAAYFCASSPPGGRVGETQYFGPGTRLLVL.

The rearrangement uses TRBV28 and TRBJ1-6, with D unresolved. V dropped 7 bases and J dropped 7 bases, with 11 bases sitting between them. The length of the CDR3 is 13 residues. From germline, CDR1 is MDHEN and CDR2 SYDVKM. The CDR3 DNA sequence: TGTGCCAGCAACACCCCCGAGAATTCACCCCTCCACTTT. Translation: CASNTPENSPLHF.

This clone was counted once. The chain couples TRBV7-9 to TRBJ1-3; no reliable D call. Between the trimmed V and J ends, which lost 5 bases and 1 base, there was a span of 9 bases. The CDR3 sequence is 14 residues long. The germline V gene has CDR1 SEHNR and CDR2 FQNEAQ (reference sequence). The CDR3 loop is CASSRAGSGNTIYF. Here the CDR3 DNA reads TGTGCCAGCAGCCGCGCTGGATCTGGAAACACCATATATTTT.

V is TRBV28 and J is TRBJ2-5; possibly TRBD2 for D (7 bases). V lost 5 bases and J lost 5, with 18 bases in between. Looked up from germline, CDR1 is MDHEN and CDR2 is SYDVKM. The CDR3 has 15 amino acids. The CDR3 reads CASSRGSQGQETQYF. In DNA, the CDR3 is TGTGCCAGCAGTCGCGGGAGTCAGGGGCAGGAGACCCAGTACTTC.

The chain recombines TRBV6-6 with TRBJ2-1; no definite D call. Germline assignment: CDR1 MNHNY and CDR2 SVGAGI (reference sequence). V was clipped by 4 bases and J by 7 bases, with 8 bases between them. The CDR3 consists of 12 residues. CDR3 in DNA: TGTGCCAGCAGTTTCCGTGGGAATGAGCAGTTCTTC. Its protein is CASSFRGNEQFF.

The genes are TRBV28 and TRBJ2-7; 15 nucleotides align to TRBD2. Per the germline V gene, CDR1 is MDHEN and CDR2 is SYDVKM. The V segment lost 5 bases and the J segment 4 bases; nucleotides outside the gene matches: 6. This CDR3 region has 16 residues. CDR3 nucleotide sequence: TGTGCCAGCAGTCCCCCAGGACTAGCGGGAGGGTACGAGCAGTACTTC. Protein: CASSPPGLAGGYEQYF. Full variable domain (rest looked up from reference TRBV28 and TRBJ2-7): DVKVTQSSRYLVKRTGEKVFLECVQDMDHENMFWYRQDPGLGLRLIYFSYDVKMKEKGDIPEGYSVSREKKERFSLILESASTNQTSMYLCASSPPGLAGGYEQYFGPGTRLTVT.